Presented here are 28 T cell receptor beta chains from one specimen sequenced in a study of blood T cells in healthy people across ages (dated by TCRdb to between 2015 and 2016). The receptor library was made with 5' RACE. Sequencing used an Illumina HiSeq 2500. A second PCR of roughly 7 to 11 cycles was performed with a sample-barcoded 5' primer and a J-beta primer mix. Starting from the raw public reads, TCRdb applied fastp trimming at Q25, assembled clones with MiXCR and retained in-frame beta chains. When rows share a CDR3 protein, they turn into one entry using the most common DNA and genes. The sample table shows about 1.6 million distinct CDR3 sequences, and about 35% are seen once. The leading ten clones occupy about 11% of the sample. Sequenced sample: blood. All receptors come from a woman younger than 45 in good health.

Of note for this clonotype: One junction end does not reproduce the germline sequence, and a read error may be involved. The V and J genes are TRBV25-1 and TRBJ2-4; tentatively, D is TRBD1 (6 bases). Germline CDR1 MGHDK, CDR2 SYGVNS. The CDR3 length is 17 residues. CDR3 nucleotides: TGTGCCAGCGGTGAGGGCACAGGGACAAGGTTCCTACGAAGACAGTACTTC. Translated: CASGEGTGTRFLRRQYF.

This clonotype was counted between two and nine times. CDR3 DNA: TGTGCCAGCAGCCAAGATCAGGGGCTGCAAGAGACCCAGTACTTC. It encodes CASSQDQGLQETQYF. The genes are TRBV3-1 and TRBJ2-5; tentative D call: TRBD1 (6 bases). V shed 0 bases and J shed 2 bases, with 10 bases lying between them. This CDR3 region has 15 residues. CDR1 is LGHDT and CDR2 is YNNKEL in the germline V gene (reference sequence).

Of note for this clonotype: Relative to the germline gene, one junction end is altered; a read error may explain this. The chain uses TRBV10-3 and TRBJ2-7; weak D call: TRBD1 (6 bases). This CDR3 contains 14 residues. CDR1 is ENHRY and CDR2 is SYGVKD in the germline V gene. CDR3 sequence: CAISLRGTTYGQYF. The CDR3 DNA reads TGTGCCATCAGTCTAAGGGGGACGACCTACGGGCAGTACTTC.

In this sample, this clonotype turned up a few times. DNA of the CDR3: TGTGCCAGCAGTTCCGCCTTTAGCGGGAGGGGGCATGAGCAGTTCTTC. It yields the protein CASSSAFSGRGHEQFF. This chain joins TRBV6-6 and TRBJ2-1, with 11 bases identical to TRBD2. V shed 4 bases and J 8 bases; nucleotides not matched to a gene: 10. This CDR3 is 16 amino acids long. Germline V gene lookup returns CDR1 MNHNY and CDR2 SVGAGI (reference sequence).

This clonotype showed up just a few times. The chain uses TRBV9 and TRBJ2-1, with 14 nucleotides matching TRBD2. J was trimmed by 7 bases and V by 3 bases; bases with no gene match: 9. Germline V gene sequence: CDR1 SGDLS, CDR2 YYNGEE. This CDR3 is built from 17 residues. The CDR3 DNA sequence: TGTGCCAGCAGCGCTGGGACTAGCGGGAGTGTTTGGAATGAGCAGTTCTTC. It codes for CASSAGTSGSVWNEQFF.

About this clonotype: Germline and junction disagree at one end, which may indicate a read error. This sequence joins TRBV27 and TRBJ2-7; 8 bases fit TRBD2. The CDR3 runs 14 residues. Germline CDR1 MNHEY, CDR2 SMNVEV (reference sequence). The CDR3 is CASSLMGLGYGQYF. The DNA of the CDR3 is TGTGCCAGCAGTTTAATGGGACTAGGCTACGGGCAGTACTTC.

The chain carries TRBV5-1 and TRBJ1-1; D gene unclear. Trimming cost V 4 bases and J 3 bases, with 13 bases left between them. The CDR3 covers 14 residues. CDR1 is SGHRS, CDR2 YFSETQ, per germline. The CDR3 region is CASSVSPWDTEAFF. In DNA, the CDR3 is TGCGCCAGCAGCGTCAGCCCCTGGGACACTGAAGCTTTCTTT.

The chain uses TRBV6-1 and TRBJ2-1; D gene uncertain. Per germline, CDR1 MNHNS and CDR2 SASEGT. There are 16 residues in the CDR3. Between the trimmed V and J ends, which lost 4 bases and 5 bases, there was a span of 18 bases. The CDR3 sequence: CASSVLPRYTHNEQFF. The CDR3 DNA reads TGTGCCAGCAGTGTCTTACCCCGGTACACCCACAATGAGCAGTTCTTC.

The rearrangement links TRBV2 to TRBJ2-7, with 8 positions matching TRBD2. Germline lookup yields CDR1 SNHLY and CDR2 FYNNEI. The CDR3 consists of 14 residues. V lost 7 bases and J lost 0; bases outside the gene matches: 5. The CDR3 loop is CASIRGGSSYEQYF. CDR3 DNA: TGTGCCAGCATCCGGGGGGGGAGCTCCTACGAGCAGTACTTC.

This clonotype turned up a few times. V and J are TRBV20-1 and TRBJ1-1, with D possibly matching TRBD1 (6 bases). The CDR3 has 15 amino acids. Germline CDR1 reads DFQATT; CDR2 reads SNEGSKA (reference sequence). Trimming pared 3 bases from V and 6 bases from J, leaving 20 bases between. Written as DNA, the CDR3 is TGCAGTGCTAGTCGGGGGGACATCCAAGGAGCTGAAGCTTTCTTT. Its protein is CSASRGDIQGAEAFF.

At least ten counts were recorded for this clonotype. The V gene is TRBV4-2, the J gene TRBJ2-5; D gene uncertain. CDR3 length: 14 residues. The V end was cut by 0 bases, the J end by 5 bases, with 10 bases between. Germline V gene lookup returns CDR1 LGHNA and CDR2 YNFKEQ. The CDR3 loop reads CASSQDRLGETQYF. As DNA, the CDR3 is TGTGCCAGCAGCCAAGATCGCTTAGGGGAGACCCAGTACTTC.

V is TRBV20-1 and J is TRBJ2-7; D gene ambiguous. Germline CDR1 and CDR2: DFQATT and SNEGSKA (reference sequence). The CDR3 is made up of 16 amino acids. Between the trimmed V and J ends, which lost 1 base and 4 bases, there was a span of 20 bases. CDR3: CSARGAANPYPYEQYF. The CDR3 DNA sequence: TGCAGTGCTAGAGGGGCAGCCAACCCGTATCCTTACGAGCAGTACTTC.

The chain has TRBV20-1 and TRBJ1-5; D gene unclear. V was trimmed by 6 bases and J by 6 bases, leaving 12 bases between them. The CDR3 loop spans 12 amino acids. Germline V gene sequence: CDR1 DFQATT, CDR2 SNEGSKA (reference sequence). CDR3 bases: TGCAGTGCCCGTACCGGTGGTCAGCCCCAGCATTTT. Its protein is CSARTGGQPQHF.

This sequence joins TRBV20-1 and TRBJ1-2; 7 bases match TRBD1. Germline V gene lookup returns CDR1 DFQATT and CDR2 SNEGSKA (reference sequence). The CDR3 is 12 residues long. Trimming cost V 3 bases and J 9 bases; bases outside gene matches: 7. The CDR3 sequence: CSARTGPSSYTF. As DNA, the CDR3 is TGCAGTGCTAGGACAGGGCCCTCGAGCTACACCTTC.

The chain combines TRBV4-2 with TRBJ1-2, with D possibly matching TRBD1 (6 bases). The CDR3 is made up of 17 amino acids. Germline V gives CDR1 LGHNA, CDR2 YNFKEQ. Trimming shortened V by 0 bases and J by 0 bases, and 14 bases separated the two germline ends. The CDR3 coding sequence is TGTGCCAGCAGCCAAGAGGGGATCGGACAGCCTAACTATGGCTACACCTTC. Translated, it gives CASSQEGIGQPNYGYTF.

This clonotype appeared a single time. A read error is possible here, since a much larger clone lies one base away. The chain couples TRBV29-1 to TRBJ2-1; a weak D match, TRBD2 (5 bases). The CDR3 contains 15 residues. The germline V gene encodes CDR1 SQVTM and CDR2 ANQGSEA. The CDR3 DNA follows: TGCAGCGTTGAAGATCGGGAAGGGTCCTACAATGGGCAGTTCTTC. Translation: CSVEDREGSYNGQFF.

In its sample, this clonotype was seen a few times. The chain has TRBV15 and TRBJ2-1; 8 bases are a match to TRBD1. Germline CDR1 reads LNHNV; CDR2 reads YYDKDF (reference sequence). This CDR3 is 15 amino acids long. The V segment lost 7 bases and the J segment 1 base; nucleotides outside the gene matches: 6. The CDR3 DNA reads as TGTGCCACCACCCTGGACAGGGTTTCCTACAATGAGCAGTTCTTC. It encodes CATTLDRVSYNEQFF. Full variable domain (outside the CDR3, taken from reference TRBV15 and TRBJ2-1): DAMVIQNPRYQVTQFGKPVTLSCSQTLNHNVMYWYQQKSSQAPKLLFHYYDKDFNNEADTPDNFQSRRPNTSFCFLDIRSPGLGDTAMYLCATTLDRVSYNEQFFGPGTRLTVL.

The chain employs TRBV7-2 and TRBJ2-3; 8 bases align to TRBD2. Germline V lookup: CDR1 SGHTA, CDR2 FQGNSA. Unmatched junction bases numbered 12, after V lost 4 bases and J lost 3 bases. The CDR3 consists of 17 residues. The CDR3 loop reads CASSSQWSGGITDTQYF. CDR3 coding DNA: TGTGCCAGCAGCTCCCAGTGGAGCGGGGGAATAACAGATACGCAGTATTTT.

A few counts support this clonotype. The chain is built from TRBV30 and TRBJ1-2; 7 nucleotides align to TRBD1. Germline lookup yields CDR1 GTSNPN and CDR2 SVGIG (reference sequence). With 5 bases clipped from V and 8 bases from J, the junction kept 11 bases outside the gene matches. This CDR3 is 13 amino acids long. The CDR3 loop reads CAWGRLTGAGYTF. The CDR3 nucleotides are TGTGCCTGGGGGAGACTTACAGGGGCCGGCTACACCTTC.

This chain joins TRBV20-1 and TRBJ1-1, with D maybe TRBD1 (6 bases). The CDR3 is 14 amino acids. Germline lookup yields CDR1 DFQATT and CDR2 SNEGSKA (reference sequence). Trimming removed 4 bases at V and 4 bases at J, with 16 bases between. The CDR3 bases are TGCAGTGCTAACAGGGCCCCCAGGGGCACTGAAGCTTTCTTT. The encoded protein is CSANRAPRGTEAFF.

This clonotype occurred a few times. This chain uses TRBV29-1 with TRBJ2-1; D uncertain. The CDR3 is 12 residues long. Looked up from germline, CDR1 is SQVTM and CDR2 is ANQGSEA. Deletions cut 7 bases from V and 3 bases from J, with 10 bases between. DNA for the CDR3: TGCAGCGCTGTATCGGGCTACAATGAGCAGTTCTTC. This sequence encodes CSAVSGYNEQFF.

The V call is TRBV21-1, the J call TRBJ1-6; the table assigns TRBD1, which was not confirmed against the DNA. TRBV21-1 is assigned pseudogene status. The CDR3 contains 15 residues. The CDR3 here is CASSSPRDMRSPLHF. The CDR3, as DNA: TGTGCCAGCAGCAGCCCCCGGGACATGCGTTCACCCCTCCACTTT.

The chain combines TRBV20-1 with TRBJ2-5; the D gene could be TRBD1 or TRBD2 (5 bases each). Trimming removed 6 bases from V and 5 bases from J, with 16 bases in between. Germline CDR1 is DFQATT and CDR2 is SNEGSKA (reference sequence). CDR3 length: 13 residues. CDR3 amino acids: CSASPGWGETQYF. For the CDR3, the DNA is TGCAGTGCCTCACCAGGGTGGGGGGAGACCCAGTACTTC.

The V and J genes are TRBV20-1 and TRBJ2-3; TRBD2 aligns across 9 bases. Germline V gene lookup returns CDR1 DFQATT and CDR2 SNEGSKA (reference sequence). The V segment lost 3 bases and the J segment 1 base; nucleotides outside the gene matches: 5. The CDR3 consists of 15 residues. The CDR3 DNA is TGCAGTGCTAGTGCCGCTAGCGGGGGCACAGATACGCAGTATTTT. It translates to CSASAASGGTDTQYF.

The chain uses TRBV9 and TRBJ2-1; 8 bases are shared with TRBD2. With 2 bases clipped from V and 9 bases from J, the junction kept 7 bases outside the gene matches. Germline V gene lookup returns CDR1 SGDLS and CDR2 YYNGEE. There are 14 residues in the CDR3. The CDR3 reads CASSVSGGPSEQFF. For the CDR3, the DNA is TGTGCCAGCAGCGTGTCGGGGGGGCCGTCTGAGCAGTTCTTC. The full variable domain, in which reference TRBV9 and TRBJ2-1 provide the parts outside the CDR3, is DSGVTQTPKHLITATGQRVTLRCSPRSGDLSVYWYQQSLDQGLQFLIQYYNGEERAKGNILERFSAQQFPDLHSELNLSSLELGDSALYFCASSVSGGPSEQFFGPGTRLTVL.

The rearrangement uses TRBV2 and TRBJ2-1; no clear D gene. This CDR3 spans 13 amino acids. Germline V lookup: CDR1 SNHLY, CDR2 FYNNEI. Trimming stripped 4 bases from V and 13 bases from J, with 17 bases between. CDR3 nucleotides: TGTGCCAGCAGTGTCGCTCTAGGCGCGGAACAGTTCTTC. It yields the protein CASSVALGAEQFF. Filled out from reference TRBV2 and TRBJ2-1, the complete variable domain reads EPEVTQTPSHQVTQMGQEVILRCVPISNHLYFYWYRQILGQKVEFLVSFYNNEISEKSEIFDDQFSVERPDGSNFTLKIRSTKLEDSAMYFCASSVALGAEQFFGPGTRLTVL.

This clonotype was picked up a small number of times. The chain links TRBV5-1 to TRBJ2-7, with unresolved D. The CDR3 sequence is 16 residues long. Per germline, CDR1 SGHRS and CDR2 YFSETQ. Trimming took 0 bases from V and 0 from J, leaving 13 bases between them. The CDR3 DNA follows: TGCGCCAGCAGCTTGGAAGCAGGCCTCAGCTCCTACGAGCAGTACTTC. It yields the protein CASSLEAGLSSYEQYF.

This chain joins TRBV5-1 and TRBJ1-1, with D possibly TRBD1 on 6 matching bases. This CDR3 has 19 amino acids. Germline assignment: CDR1 SGHRS and CDR2 YFSETQ. V lost 4 bases and J lost 0, with 25 bases in between. In nucleotides, the CDR3 is TGCGCCAGCAGCCGAAGACGGGACAACACACCTATCATGAACACTGAAGCTTTCTTT. Residues: CASSRRRDNTPIMNTEAFF.